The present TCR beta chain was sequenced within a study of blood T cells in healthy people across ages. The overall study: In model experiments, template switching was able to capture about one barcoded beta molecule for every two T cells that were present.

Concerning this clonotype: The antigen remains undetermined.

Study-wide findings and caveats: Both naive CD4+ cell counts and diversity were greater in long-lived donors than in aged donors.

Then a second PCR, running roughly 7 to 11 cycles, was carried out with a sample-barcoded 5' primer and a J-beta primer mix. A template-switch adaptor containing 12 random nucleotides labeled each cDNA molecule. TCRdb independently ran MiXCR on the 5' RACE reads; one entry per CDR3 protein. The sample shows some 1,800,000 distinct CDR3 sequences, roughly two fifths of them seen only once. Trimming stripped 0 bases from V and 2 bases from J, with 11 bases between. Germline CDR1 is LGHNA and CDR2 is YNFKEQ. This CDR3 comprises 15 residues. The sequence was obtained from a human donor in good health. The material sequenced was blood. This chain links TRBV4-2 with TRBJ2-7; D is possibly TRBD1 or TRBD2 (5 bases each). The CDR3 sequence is CASSQDWGPTYEQYF. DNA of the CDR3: TGTGCCAGCAGCCAAGATTGGGGACCCACCTACGAGCAGTACTTC.